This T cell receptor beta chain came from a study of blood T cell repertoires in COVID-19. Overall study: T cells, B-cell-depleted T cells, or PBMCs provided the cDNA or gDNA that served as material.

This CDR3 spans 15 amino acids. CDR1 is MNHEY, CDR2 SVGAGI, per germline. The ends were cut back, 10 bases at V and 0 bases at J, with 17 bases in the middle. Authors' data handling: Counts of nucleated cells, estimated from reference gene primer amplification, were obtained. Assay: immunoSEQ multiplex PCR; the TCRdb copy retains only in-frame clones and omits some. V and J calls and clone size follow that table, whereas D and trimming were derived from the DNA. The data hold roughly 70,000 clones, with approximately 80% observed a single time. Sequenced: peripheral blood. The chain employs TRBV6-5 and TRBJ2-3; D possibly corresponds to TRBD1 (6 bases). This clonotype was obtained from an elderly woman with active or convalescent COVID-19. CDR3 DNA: TGTGCCACCGCTACAGGGAGCACTAGCACAGATACGCAGTATTTT. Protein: CATATGSTSTDTQYF.